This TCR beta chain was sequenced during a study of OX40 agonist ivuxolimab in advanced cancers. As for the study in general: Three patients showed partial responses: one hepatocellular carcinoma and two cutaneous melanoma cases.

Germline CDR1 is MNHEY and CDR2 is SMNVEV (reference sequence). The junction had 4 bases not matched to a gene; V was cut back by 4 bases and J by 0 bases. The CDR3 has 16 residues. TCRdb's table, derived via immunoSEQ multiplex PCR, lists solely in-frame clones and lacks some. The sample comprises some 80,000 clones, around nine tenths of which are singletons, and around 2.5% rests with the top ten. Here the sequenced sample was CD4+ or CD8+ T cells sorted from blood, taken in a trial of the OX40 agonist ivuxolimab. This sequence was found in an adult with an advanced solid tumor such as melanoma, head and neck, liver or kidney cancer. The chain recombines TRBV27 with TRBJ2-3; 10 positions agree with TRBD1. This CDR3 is CASSSDRGHSTDTQYF. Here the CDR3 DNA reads TGTGCCAGCAGTTCAGACAGGGGGCATAGCACAGATACGCAGTATTTT.